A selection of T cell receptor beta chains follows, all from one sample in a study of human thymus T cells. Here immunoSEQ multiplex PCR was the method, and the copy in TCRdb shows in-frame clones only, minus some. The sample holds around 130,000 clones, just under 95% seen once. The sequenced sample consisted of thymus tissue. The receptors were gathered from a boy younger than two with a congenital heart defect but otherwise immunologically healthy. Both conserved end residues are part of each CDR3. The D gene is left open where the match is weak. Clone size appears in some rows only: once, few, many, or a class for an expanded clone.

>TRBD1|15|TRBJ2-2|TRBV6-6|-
TGTGCCAGCAGTTACCCGGGACAGGGGGACGGGGAGCTGTTTTTT
CASSYPGQGDGELFF
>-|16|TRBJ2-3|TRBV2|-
TGTGCCAGCAGCCTTGGCTTGAGGGGGGGCGTAGATACGCAGTATTTT
CASSLGLRGGVDTQYF
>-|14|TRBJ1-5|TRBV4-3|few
TGCGCCAGCAGCCAAGACCCTTCTCATCAGCCCCAGCATTTT
CASSQDPSHQPQHF
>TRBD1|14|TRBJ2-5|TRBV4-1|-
TGCGCCAGCAGCCCCGGGACAGGACAAGAGACCCAGTACTTC
CASSPGTGQETQYF
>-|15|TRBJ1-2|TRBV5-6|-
TGTGCCAGCAGCTTACTTGCGGCGGTCGGCTATGGCTACACCTTC
CASSLLAAVGYGYTF
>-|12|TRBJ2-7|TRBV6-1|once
TGTGCCAGCAGGGCCCTTGGGGGCGAGCAGTACTTC
CASRALGGEQYF
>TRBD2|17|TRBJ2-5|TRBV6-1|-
TGTGCCAGCAGTGAAGCTTCCGTGACTAGCGGGAAAGAGACCCAGTACTTC
CASSEASVTSGKETQYF
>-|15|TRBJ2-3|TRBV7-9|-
TGTGCCAGCACCCCCTCGGGGTGGCGGACAGATACGCAGTATTTT
CASTPSGWRTDTQYF
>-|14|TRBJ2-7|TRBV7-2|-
TGTGCCAGCAGCTTAGTAGGCCCCTCCTACGAGCAGTACTTC
CASSLVGPSYEQYF
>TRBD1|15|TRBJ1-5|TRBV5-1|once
TGCGCCAGCAGCCCTTGGACAGGCCCCAATCAGCCCCAGCATTTT
CASSPWTGPNQPQHF
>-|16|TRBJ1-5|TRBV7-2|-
TGTGCCAGCAGCTTAGCAGGGCGGGGGCATCATCAGCCCCAGCATTTT
CASSLAGRGHHQPQHF
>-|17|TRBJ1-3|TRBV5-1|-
TGCGCCAGCAGCTTTGACCCAGGCTCGGTCTCTGGAAACACCATATATTTT
CASSFDPGSVSGNTIYF
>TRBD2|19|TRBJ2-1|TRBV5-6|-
TGTGCCAGCAGCCAGGAACGACTAGCGGGGGGCTCCAAAGTAGGTGAGCAGTTCTTC
CASSQERLAGGSKVGEQFF
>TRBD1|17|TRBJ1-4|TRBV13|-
TGTGCCAGCAGCCCACGGACAGGAGATACAACTAATGAAAAACTGTTTTTT
CASSPRTGDTTNEKLFF
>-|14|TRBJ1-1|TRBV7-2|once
TGTGCCAGCAGCTTATTGGGGGGAGGGACTGAAGCTTTCTTT
CASSLLGGGTEAFF